This T cell receptor (beta chain) comes out of a study of T cell repertoires in cytomegalovirus infection. Via MiXCR, TCRdb re-called the reads, giving one row per CDR3 protein. The table has about 180,000 distinct CDR3 sequences, about a sixth seen once. Germline V gene data show CDR1 as SGHTA and CDR2 as FQGNSA. There are 12 residues in the CDR3. The ends were cut back, 4 bases at V and 2 bases at J, with 6 bases in the middle. This clonotype appeared a few times. The sample was CD8+ T cells from PBMCs. The receptor comes from a human donor in good health (CMV status not recorded). Some clones in this sample may be carry-over from other donors' samples. The chain joins TRBV7-2 to TRBJ2-7; the D is unclear. Here the CDR3 reads CASSSLPYEQYF. Written as DNA, the CDR3 is TGTGCCAGCAGCTCGCTCCCCTACGAGCAGTACTTC.